A single sample is the source of the 5 T cell receptor beta chains below, sequenced in a study of graft-versus-host responses after intestinal transplantation. Their target antigens are unknown. Data came from immunoSEQ multiplex PCR; TCRdb stores just in-frame clones and leaves some out. The sample consists of about 100,000 clones, over 75% of them appearing once. This material consisted of unstimulated CD4+ T cells sorted from spleen or lymph node cells, taken before transplant. These receptors were collected from a human donor who was the organ donor for an intestinal transplant.

The V call is TRBV5-1, the J call TRBJ2-1; D uncertain. This CDR3 is 11 amino acids long. Trimming cost V 0 bases and J 12 bases, with 7 bases left between them. CDR1 and CDR2 (germline): SGHRS, YFSETQ. In DNA, the CDR3 is TGCGCCAGCAGCTTGGGTGGGTTGCAGTTCTTC. This gives the protein CASSLGGLQFF.

The CDR3 loop reads CASSGRINQPQHF. The CDR3 DNA reads as TGTGCCAGCAGTGGGCGAATCAATCAGCCCCAGCATTTT. The V gene is TRBV28, the J gene TRBJ1-5; D gene uncertain. Germline lookup yields CDR1 MDHEN and CDR2 SYDVKM. The CDR3 has 13 residues. V gave up 5 bases and J gave up 3 bases, with 8 bases separating them.

CDR3 bases: TGTGCCAGCAGTGACTCGGCAGGCGATCAGCCCCAGCATTTT. Its translation: CASSDSAGDQPQHF. The chain carries TRBV6-4 and TRBJ1-5, with no clear D. The V gene lost 0 bases and the J gene lost 5 bases, with 8 bases spanning the gap. This CDR3 comprises 14 residues. From germline, CDR1 is MRHNA and CDR2 SNTAGT.

This rearrangement joins TRBV25-1 to TRBJ1-5; no reliable D call. The V gene's germline CDR1 is MGHDK and CDR2 SYGVNS. The CDR3 has 13 amino acids. The V gene lost 5 bases and the J gene lost 3 bases, with 8 bases spanning the gap. The CDR3 DNA sequence: TGTGCCAGCAGTACGAGTTACAATCAGCCCCAGCATTTT. The encoded protein is CASSTSYNQPQHF.

The chain has TRBV19 and TRBJ2-7; 8 bases align to TRBD1. CDR3 length: 14 amino acids. Germline CDR1 is LNHDA and CDR2 is SQIVND (reference sequence). With V trimmed by 3 bases and J by 3 bases, 4 bases remained unmatched. CDR3 protein: CASSIDRGGYEQYF. CDR3 nucleotides: TGTGCCAGTAGTATTGACAGGGGAGGCTACGAGCAGTACTTC. The full variable domain, with the rest looked up from reference TRBV19 and TRBJ2-7, is DGGITQSPKYLFRKEGQNVTLSCEQNLNHDAMYWYRQDPGQGLRLIYYSQIVNDFQKGDIAEGYSVSREKKESFPLTVTSAQKNPTAFYLCASSIDRGGYEQYFGPGTRLTVT.